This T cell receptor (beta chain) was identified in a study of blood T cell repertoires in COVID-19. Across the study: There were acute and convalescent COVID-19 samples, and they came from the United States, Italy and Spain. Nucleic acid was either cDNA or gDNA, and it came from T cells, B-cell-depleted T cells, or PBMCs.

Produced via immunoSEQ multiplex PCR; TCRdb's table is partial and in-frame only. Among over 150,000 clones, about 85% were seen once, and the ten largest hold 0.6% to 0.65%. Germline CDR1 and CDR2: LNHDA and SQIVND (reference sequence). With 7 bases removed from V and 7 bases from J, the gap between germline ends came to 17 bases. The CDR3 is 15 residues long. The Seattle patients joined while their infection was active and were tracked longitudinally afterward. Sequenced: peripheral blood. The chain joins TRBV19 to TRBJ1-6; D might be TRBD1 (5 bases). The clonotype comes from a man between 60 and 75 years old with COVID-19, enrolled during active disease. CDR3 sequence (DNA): TGTGCCAGTACCACCAGACAGAAGCTAAATTCACCCCTCCACTTT. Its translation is CASTTRQKLNSPLHF.